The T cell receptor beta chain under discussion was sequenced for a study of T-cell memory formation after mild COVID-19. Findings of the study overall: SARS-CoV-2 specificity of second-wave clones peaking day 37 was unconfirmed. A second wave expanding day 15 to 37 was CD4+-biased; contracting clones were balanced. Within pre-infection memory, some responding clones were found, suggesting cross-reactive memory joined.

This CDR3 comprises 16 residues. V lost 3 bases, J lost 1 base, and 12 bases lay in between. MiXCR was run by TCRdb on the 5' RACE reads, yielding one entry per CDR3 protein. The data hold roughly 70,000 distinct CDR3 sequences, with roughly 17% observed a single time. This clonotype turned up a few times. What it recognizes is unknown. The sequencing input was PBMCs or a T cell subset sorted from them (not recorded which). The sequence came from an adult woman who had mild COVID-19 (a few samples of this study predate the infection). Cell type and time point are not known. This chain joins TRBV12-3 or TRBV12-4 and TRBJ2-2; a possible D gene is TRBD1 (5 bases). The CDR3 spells CASSFQRTRNTGELFF. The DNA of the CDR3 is TGTGCCAGCAGTTTTCAGAGGACACGGAACACCGGGGAGCTGTTTTTT.